Below are 32 T cell receptor beta chains sequenced from a single sample in a study of vaccination effects on CD4 cells after COVID-19 (dated by TCRdb to 2021 to 2024). Preparation of the library involved the immunoSEQ multiplex PCR assay. Sourced from immuneACCESS, this table was stored by TCRdb with only in-frame sequences that have V and J called. A share of the clones is absent; for the studies checked, an unresolved V gene accounts for under half, and the remainder has no known explanation. The sample contains about 51,000 clones, 60% to 80% of them found a single time. The ten most abundant clones make up roughly 8.6% of the sample. For these receptors, no antigen is known. After around 10 days of culture, CD4+ T cells were isolated with the EasySep CD4+ T cell isolation kit. This material consisted of CD4+ T cells from PBMCs cultured without peptide, taken before COVID-19 vaccination. These receptors originate from a human donor who had a prior SARS-CoV-2 infection.

The chain carries TRBV27 and TRBJ1-5; 7 positions agree with TRBD1. Unmatched junction bases numbered 10, after V lost 8 bases and J lost 0 bases. The CDR3 has 16 residues. Germline CDR1 is MNHEY and CDR2 is SMNVEV (reference sequence). CDR3 region: CASLPTGTYSNQPQHF. CDR3 in DNA: TGTGCCAGCCTGCCGACAGGGACTTATAGCAATCAGCCCCAGCATTTT.

The chain employs TRBV7-2 and TRBJ2-1, with D perhaps TRBD2 (6 bases). Germline CDR1 SGHTA, CDR2 FQGNSA. Trimming shortened V by 5 bases and J by 10 bases, and 24 bases separated the two germline ends. This CDR3 has 16 amino acids. CDR3 loop: CASSRVGGTLPSEQFF. CDR3 DNA sequence: TGTGCCAGCAGCAGGGTGGGCGGGACCCTTCCGTCGGAGCAGTTCTTC.

The chain is built from TRBV11-3 and TRBJ2-3; D gene uncertain. The germline V gene encodes CDR1 SGHNT and CDR2 YENEEA. V was pared by 1 base and J by 6 bases, with 5 bases between. The CDR3 has 12 residues. The CDR3 protein is CASSLAWDTQYF. Here the CDR3 DNA reads TGTGCCAGCAGCTTAGCGTGGGATACGCAGTATTTT.

This chain joins TRBV3-1 (or the pseudogene TRBV3-2) and TRBJ2-1; TRBD1 might be the D (6 bases). With 0 bases removed from V and 4 bases from J, the gap between germline ends came to 10 bases. The germline V gene has CDR1 LGHDT and CDR2 YNNKEL (reference sequence). The CDR3 length is 15 residues. The CDR3 nucleotides read TGTGCCAGCAGCCAAGATAGTCAGGGGTACAATGAGCAGTTCTTC. It encodes CASSQDSQGYNEQFF.

V and J are TRBV6-5 and TRBJ2-7; D is possibly TRBD1 or TRBD2 (5 bases each). V shed 4 bases and J shed 7 bases, with 20 bases lying between them. The germline V gene has CDR1 MNHEY and CDR2 SVGAGI. CDR3 length: 15 amino acids. In DNA form, the CDR3 reads TGTGCCAGCAGTTGGGTTGGGGCGGGCGGAGGTGAGCAGTACTTC. It translates to CASSWVGAGGGEQYF.

The chain couples TRBV20-1 to TRBJ2-7, with D perhaps matching TRBD2 (5 bases). V shed 3 bases and J shed 1 base, with 7 bases lying between them. CDR1 DFQATT and CDR2 SNEGSKA come from the germline V gene (reference sequence). The CDR3 length is 12 residues. The CDR3 DNA follows: TGCAGTGCTAGTGGGAGATCCTACGAGCAGTACTTC. Its protein is CSASGRSYEQYF.

For the CDR3, the DNA is TGTGCCAGCAGCCAAGATCCCAGGGGGCGTAGAGGGAAACTGTTTTTT. As protein: CASSQDPRGRRGKLFF. V gene TRBV4-2 combines with J gene TRBJ1-4; 8 positions match TRBD1. This CDR3 region has 16 residues. The J segment lost 11 bases and the V segment lost 0 bases, leaving 11 bases of the junction unmatched. Germline CDR1 LGHNA, CDR2 YNFKEQ.

The chain employs TRBV10-1 and TRBJ2-5, with 10 bases matching TRBD2. Unmatched junction bases numbered 7, after V lost 2 bases and J lost 1 base. CDR3 length equals 17 residues. Germline V gene lookup returns CDR1 WNHNN and CDR2 SYGVQD (reference sequence). CDR3 residues: CASSETGLAEIQETQYF. The CDR3 coding sequence is TGCGCCAGCAGTGAGACTGGACTAGCGGAGATCCAAGAGACCCAGTACTTC.

The chain recombines TRBV27 with TRBJ1-2; tentatively, D is TRBD1 (6 bases). This CDR3 has 17 amino acids. Germline-derived CDR1 and CDR2 are MNHEY and SMNVEV (reference sequence). V was pared by 5 bases and J by 1 base, with 20 bases between. CDR3 residues: CASSRRGGEQLNYGYTF. The CDR3 bases are TGTGCCAGCAGTCGGCGCGGGGGCGAACAACTTAACTATGGCTACACCTTC.

This rearrangement joins TRBV7-2 to TRBJ2-1, with a weak D call TRBD2 (5 bases). Trimming took 4 bases from V and 7 from J, leaving 20 bases between them. The CDR3 length is 16 residues. Germline V gives CDR1 SGHTA, CDR2 FQGNSA. This chain's CDR3 is CASSSPSRVVWNEQFF. The CDR3 DNA sequence: TGTGCCAGCAGCTCCCCCTCGAGGGTAGTTTGGAATGAGCAGTTCTTC.

The gene calls are TRBV2 and TRBJ1-6, with D possibly matching TRBD1 (5 bases). The CDR3 totals 13 residues. The V gene's germline CDR1 is SNHLY and CDR2 FYNNEI. V shed 4 bases and J shed 7 bases, with 8 bases lying between them. CDR3 region: CASSGEGNSPLHF. In nucleotides, the CDR3 is TGTGCCAGCAGTGGCGAGGGGAATTCACCCCTCCACTTT.

This clone was counted once. This chain links TRBV5-4 with TRBJ2-7; 7 nucleotides match TRBD2. J was trimmed by 3 bases and V by 1 base; bases with no gene match: 4. The length of the CDR3 is 14 residues. CDR1 is SGHNT, CDR2 YYREEE, per germline (reference sequence). CDR3 DNA: TGTGCCAGCAGCTTGTCGGGGGGAGACTACGAGCAGTACTTC. Its protein product is CASSLSGGDYEQYF.

The chain has TRBV7-2 and TRBJ2-4, with a tentative D call TRBD1 (5 bases). CDR3 length: 14 amino acids. Germline V gene data show CDR1 as SGHTA and CDR2 as FQGNSA. V was clipped by 2 bases and J by 0 bases, with 5 bases between them. The CDR3 is CASSLTGAKNIQYF. As DNA, the CDR3 is TGTGCCAGCAGCTTAACAGGAGCCAAAAACATTCAGTACTTC.

The J gene is TRBJ1-1, the V gene TRBV12-3 or TRBV12-4; no definite D call. V dropped 0 bases and J dropped 6 bases, with 8 bases sitting between them. CDR3 length: 13 residues. CDR3: CASSLALNAEAFF. For the CDR3, the DNA is TGTGCCAGCAGTTTAGCGCTCAACGCTGAAGCTTTCTTT.

J is TRBJ2-1 and V is TRBV4-3; perhaps D is TRBD1 or TRBD2 (7 bases each). The CDR3 contains 15 residues. Trimming removed 0 bases from V and 9 bases from J, with 15 bases in between. Per germline, CDR1 LGHNA and CDR2 YSLEER. DNA for the CDR3: TGCGCCAGCAGCCAAGATGCAGGGGGGGAGCGTGAGCAGTTCTTC. It is translated as CASSQDAGGEREQFF.

This chain links TRBV4-3 with TRBJ2-1, with 10 bases matching TRBD2. With 1 base clipped from V and 0 bases from J, the junction kept 3 bases outside the gene matches. There are 17 residues in the CDR3. Germline assignment: CDR1 LGHNA and CDR2 YSLEER. CDR3 bases: TGCGCCAGCAGCCAAGGACTAGCGGGTTCCTCCTACAATGAGCAGTTCTTC. This sequence encodes CASSQGLAGSSYNEQFF.

The chain carries TRBV6-2 or TRBV6-3 and TRBJ2-1; 11 positions match TRBD2. The CDR3 sequence is 14 residues long. V was pared by 2 bases and J by 10 bases, with 4 bases of the junction left unmatched. Germline CDR1 MNHEY, CDR2 SVGEGT. The CDR3 is CASSYGLAGGEQFF. The CDR3 region has the DNA TGTGCCAGCAGTTACGGGCTAGCGGGAGGCGAGCAGTTCTTC.

In this sample, this clone turned up once. The chain couples TRBV6-5 to TRBJ1-4, with a weak D call TRBD1 (5 bases). V shed 2 bases and J shed 5 bases, with 12 bases lying between them. Germline CDR1 MNHEY, CDR2 SVGAGI. This CDR3 comprises 15 residues. CDR3 sequence: CASSYRGNGNEKLFF. As DNA, the CDR3 is TGTGCCAGCAGTTACCGGGGGAATGGGAATGAAAAACTGTTTTTT.

The chain couples TRBV7-9 to TRBJ2-3; weak D call: TRBD1 (5 bases). V was clipped by 5 bases and J by 6 bases, with 12 bases between them. Germline V gene lookup returns CDR1 SEHNR and CDR2 FQNEAQ (reference sequence). This CDR3 contains 13 residues. CDR3 nucleotide sequence: TGTGCCAGCAGCCTCGCAGGGATGGATACGCAGTATTTT. The encoded protein is CASSLAGMDTQYF.

The chain has TRBV29-1 and TRBJ1-4; D remains ambiguous. CDR1 and CDR2 from the germline V gene are SQVTM and ANQGSEA. This CDR3 spans 13 amino acids. The V end lost 5 bases, the J end lost 0 bases, and 7 bases lay between the germline ends. The CDR3 sequence is CSVRDATNEKLFF. Written as DNA, the CDR3 is TGCAGCGTTCGCGATGCAACTAATGAAAAACTGTTTTTT.

The chain combines TRBV5-1 with TRBJ1-3, with D perhaps matching TRBD1 (6 bases). Germline values: CDR1 SGHRS, CDR2 YFSETQ. The V end lost 3 bases, the J end lost 0 bases, and 13 bases lay between the germline ends. This CDR3 has 16 amino acids. CDR3 coding DNA: TGCGCCAGCAGCTCGTTGCAGGGGAACTCTGGAAACACCATATATTTT. This translates into CASSSLQGNSGNTIYF.

The chain carries TRBV6-2 or TRBV6-3 and TRBJ2-4, with 9 bases fitting TRBD1. The J segment lost 3 bases and the V segment lost 5 bases, leaving 11 bases of the junction unmatched. CDR1 MNHEY and CDR2 SVGEGT come from the germline V gene. CDR3 length: 17 residues. Here the CDR3 reads CASSRPGQGTDKNIQYF. CDR3 sequence (DNA): TGTGCCAGCAGTCGTCCGGGACAGGGTACCGACAAAAACATTCAGTACTTC.

The chain uses TRBV3-1 (or the pseudogene TRBV3-2) and TRBJ2-5; TRBD2 aligns across 10 bases. The ends lost 6 bases at V and 3 bases at J; junction bases unmatched: 4. This CDR3 spans 14 amino acids. CDR1 and CDR2 from the germline V gene are LGHDT and YNNKEL (reference sequence). CDR3 in DNA: TGTGCCAGCAGGCCTAGCGGGAGTAAAGAGACCCAGTACTTC. Translated: CASRPSGSKETQYF.

The chain uses TRBV21-1 and TRBJ2-1; the table names TRBD2, a call not compared with the DNA. TRBV21-1 is a pseudogene. This CDR3 has 20 amino acids. The CDR3 spells CASSLLNPTSGSGYHNEQFF. Here the CDR3 DNA reads TGTGCCAGCAGCTTACTAAATCCGACTAGCGGGAGTGGTTACCACAATGAGCAGTTCTTC.

The chain recombines TRBV6-5 with TRBJ2-2, with 10 bases that match TRBD2. CDR1 MNHEY and CDR2 SVGAGI come from the germline V gene. Losses at the gene ends were 7 bases for V and 3 bases for J; bases not matched to a gene: 5. The length of the CDR3 is 15 residues. The CDR3 bases are TGTGCCAGCAAACTAGCGGGGACTTACACCGGGGAGCTGTTTTTT. This sequence encodes CASKLAGTYTGELFF.

The chain uses TRBV7-3 and TRBJ2-2; no reliable D call. Trimming removed 7 bases from V and 5 bases from J, with 11 bases in between. The length of the CDR3 is 13 residues. The germline gives CDR1 SGHTA, CDR2 FQGTGA. For the CDR3, the DNA is TGTGCCAGCACCCTAACGCGAACCGGGGAGCTGTTTTTT. Translation gives CASTLTRTGELFF.

The chain has TRBV5-1 and TRBJ2-3; 7 bases align to TRBD1. This CDR3 is 16 amino acids long. Germline V gene data show CDR1 as SGHRS and CDR2 as YFSETQ. J lost 1 base, V lost 0 bases, and 5 bases had no gene match. The CDR3 region is CASSLDRGVGTDTQYF. CDR3 DNA sequence: TGCGCCAGCAGCTTGGACAGGGGCGTCGGCACAGATACGCAGTATTTT.

The chain has TRBV5-5 and TRBJ2-7; unclear D gene. Trimming left V 4 bases short and J 3 bases short, with 5 bases between. The CDR3 contains 11 residues. Germline V CDR1 and CDR2: SGHKS, YYEKEE (reference sequence). CDR3 amino acids: CASSTNYEQYF. Here the CDR3 DNA reads TGTGCCAGCAGCACCAACTACGAGCAGTACTTC. The entire variable domain, with the rest obtained from reference TRBV5-5 and TRBJ2-7, is as follows: DAGVTQSPTHLIKTRGQQVTLRCSPISGHKSVSWYQQVLGQGPQFIFQYYEKEERGRGNFPDRFSARQFPNYSSELNVNALLLGDSALYLCASSTNYEQYFGPGTRLTVT.

With regard to this clone: No conserved phenylalanine or tryptophan is present at the end of the CDR3, so a read error is the likely explanation. The DNA is omitted, as the CDR3 cannot be located on it reliably, and the CDR3 follows TCRdb's listing. The rearrangement joins TRBV6-5 to TRBJ2-7; the table names TRBD1, a call not compared with the DNA. The CDR3 has 12 residues if both end residues are counted. Germline V lookup: CDR1 MNHEY, CDR2 SVGAGI. CDR3 protein: CASSSTQDQVVC.

The V and J genes are TRBV7-3 and TRBJ2-6, with TRBD1 as a possible D gene (5 bases). Germline V gene data show CDR1 as SGHTA and CDR2 as FQGTGA. Deletions cut 8 bases from V and 4 bases from J, with 9 bases between. The length of the CDR3 is 13 residues. CDR3 protein: CASGRAGANVLTF. CDR3 DNA sequence: TGTGCCAGCGGCAGGGCCGGGGCCAACGTCCTGACTTTC.

A few counts support this clone. V gene TRBV2 combines with J gene TRBJ1-5; 7 bases map to TRBD1. Looked up from germline, CDR1 is SNHLY and CDR2 is FYNNEI. The CDR3 length is 14 residues. The ends lost 1 base at V and 7 bases at J; junction bases unmatched: 4. DNA for the CDR3: TGTGCCAGCAGTGAAGGGCAGGGGGAGCAGCCCCAGCATTTT. This encodes CASSEGQGEQPQHF.

This clone was counted only a few times. CDR3 DNA sequence: TGTGCCAGCAGGGCAATTAACACCGGGGAGCTGTTTTTT. It encodes CASRAINTGELFF. The V gene is TRBV3-1 (or the pseudogene TRBV3-2), the J gene TRBJ2-2; D unclear. V shed 6 bases and J shed 2 bases, with 7 bases lying between them. This CDR3 is 13 amino acids long. Germline V gene sequence: CDR1 LGHDT, CDR2 YNNKEL (reference sequence).